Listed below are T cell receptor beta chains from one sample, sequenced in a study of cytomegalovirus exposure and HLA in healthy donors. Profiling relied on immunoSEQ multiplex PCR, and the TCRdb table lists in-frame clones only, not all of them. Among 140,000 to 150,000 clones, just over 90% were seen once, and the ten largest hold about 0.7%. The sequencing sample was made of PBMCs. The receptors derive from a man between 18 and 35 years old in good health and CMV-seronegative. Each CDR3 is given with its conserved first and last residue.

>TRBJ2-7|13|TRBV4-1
CASSPGRNYEQYF
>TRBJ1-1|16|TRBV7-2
CASSLASRRLNTEAFF
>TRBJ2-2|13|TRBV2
CATQGEVTGELFF
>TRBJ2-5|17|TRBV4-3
CASSQDRVSQTQETQYF
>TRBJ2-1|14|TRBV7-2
CASSLWAPGNEQFF
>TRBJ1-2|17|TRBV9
CASSSLGQKARSYGYTF
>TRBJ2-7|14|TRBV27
CASSWDRAAYEQYF
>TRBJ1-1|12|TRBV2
CATPGQGIEAFF
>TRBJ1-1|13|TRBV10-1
CASSVSGGTEAFF
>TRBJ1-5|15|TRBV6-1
CASSRQGITNQPQHF
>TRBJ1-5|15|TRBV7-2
CASSPRQGPNQPQHF
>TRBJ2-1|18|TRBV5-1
CASSLGTSGGVTYNEQFF
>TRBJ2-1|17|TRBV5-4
CASSFSTSGSPLDEQFF
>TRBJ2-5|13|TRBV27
CASSFGQGETQYF
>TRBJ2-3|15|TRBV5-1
CASSLQGADTDTQYF
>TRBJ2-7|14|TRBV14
CASNAKGGSYEQYF
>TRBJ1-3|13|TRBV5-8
CASTPYSGNTIYF
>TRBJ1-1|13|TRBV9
CASSVVGATEAFF
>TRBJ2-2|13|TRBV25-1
CASSLDSDGELFF
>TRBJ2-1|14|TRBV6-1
CAGRIQGRNNEQFF
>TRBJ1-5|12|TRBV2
CASSEDTQPQHF
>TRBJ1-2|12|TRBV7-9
CASSLFRYGYTF
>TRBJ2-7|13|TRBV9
CASSGGQGGEQYF
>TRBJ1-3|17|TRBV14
CASSHRTGIDSGNTIYF
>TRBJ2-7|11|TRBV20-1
CSAVGSHEQYF
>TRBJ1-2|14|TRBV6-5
CASSHTRTVYGYTF
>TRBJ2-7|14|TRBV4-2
CASSQDPQDYEQYF
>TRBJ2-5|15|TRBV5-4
CASSNRLAGMETQYF
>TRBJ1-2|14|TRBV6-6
CASSSPRGDYGYTF
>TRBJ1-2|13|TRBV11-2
CASSLGTGDGYTF
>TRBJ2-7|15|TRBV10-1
CASSNTSGGNYEQYF
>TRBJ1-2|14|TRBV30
CACLGTGVDYGYTF
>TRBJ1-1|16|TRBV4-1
CASSQPTGAINTEAFF
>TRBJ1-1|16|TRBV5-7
CASSTRTGRTNTEAFF
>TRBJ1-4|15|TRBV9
CASSTRTGSGEKLFF
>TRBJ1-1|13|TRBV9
CASSVDRGTEAFF
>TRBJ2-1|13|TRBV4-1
CASSQGSMNEQFF
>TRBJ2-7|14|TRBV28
CASSTSGGAYEQYF